Listed below are T cell receptor beta chains from one sample, sequenced in a study of blood T cell repertoires in COVID-19. Profiled with immunoSEQ multiplex PCR; TCRdb holds only in-frame clones, not every one. Seen here are 100,000 to 130,000 clones, 80% observed once, and the top ten hold over 4%. The specimen was peripheral blood. These receptors all come from a man aged 70-80 years with acute or convalescent COVID-19. Each CDR3 is given with its conserved first and last residue. Each record gives: clone size, V gene, J gene, CDR3 protein. Rows give clone size only sometimes, using once, few, many, or a class for an expanded clone.

clone size: .; V gene: TRBV15; J gene: TRBJ1-2; CDR3 protein: CATSRVSGQYGYTF
clone size: .; V gene: TRBV19; J gene: TRBJ2-7; CDR3 protein: CASSSTGQGWYEQYF
clone size: .; V gene: TRBV2; J gene: TRBJ1-5; CDR3 protein: CARGGGGTVNQPQHF
clone size: once; V gene: TRBV19; J gene: TRBJ2-3; CDR3 protein: CASSIDGPRGVGTDTQYF
clone size: .; V gene: TRBV2; J gene: TRBJ2-5; CDR3 protein: CASSEGTGHAETQYF
clone size: .; V gene: TRBV2; J gene: TRBJ2-2; CDR3 protein: CASSNRPGGDTGELFF
clone size: .; V gene: TRBV18; J gene: TRBJ1-2; CDR3 protein: CASSNEQGADGYTF
clone size: .; V gene: TRBV3-1/TRBV3-2; J gene: TRBJ2-3; CDR3 protein: CASSQDREGGEDTQYF
clone size: .; V gene: TRBV5-6; J gene: TRBJ1-1; CDR3 protein: CASSFRAGVSWTEAFF
clone size: .; V gene: TRBV19; J gene: TRBJ2-7; CDR3 protein: CASSIQQGLYEQYF
clone size: .; V gene: TRBV11-3; J gene: TRBJ1-1; CDR3 protein: CASSTGQGNTEAFF
clone size: few; V gene: TRBV5-6; J gene: TRBJ2-3; CDR3 protein: CASSHTDTQYF
clone size: once; V gene: TRBV19; J gene: TRBJ1-3; CDR3 protein: CASSPDRRGNTIYF
clone size: .; V gene: TRBV19; J gene: TRBJ1-1; CDR3 protein: CASSRQANTEAFF
clone size: .; V gene: TRBV5-1; J gene: TRBJ1-1; CDR3 protein: CASSEGSANTEAFF
clone size: .; V gene: TRBV7-2; J gene: TRBJ1-1; CDR3 protein: CASSSPTGPTGGTEAFF
clone size: .; V gene: TRBV5-1; J gene: TRBJ1-2; CDR3 protein: CASSLTGITNYGYTF
clone size: .; V gene: TRBV6-6; J gene: TRBJ1-5; CDR3 protein: CASSHRSGRGTNSNQPQHF
clone size: .; V gene: TRBV9; J gene: TRBJ2-7; CDR3 protein: CASSVGNYGEQYF
clone size: .; V gene: TRBV29-1; J gene: TRBJ2-1; CDR3 protein: CSVGATSGGNEQFF
clone size: once; V gene: TRBV6-5; J gene: TRBJ1-5; CDR3 protein: CASTMTDSNQPQHF
clone size: .; V gene: TRBV7-9; J gene: TRBJ2-7; CDR3 protein: CASSSVRGQIPYEQYF
clone size: .; V gene: TRBV5-1; J gene: TRBJ2-3; CDR3 protein: CASLSGGRPDTQYF
clone size: .; V gene: TRBV6-4; J gene: TRBJ1-2; CDR3 protein: CASSEQPGQGYGYTF
clone size: .; V gene: TRBV11-2; J gene: TRBJ2-1; CDR3 protein: CASSLEGLAGTYNEQFF
clone size: .; V gene: TRBV27; J gene: TRBJ1-5; CDR3 protein: CASSLVGSGYQPQHF
clone size: few; V gene: TRBV7-8; J gene: TRBJ1-6; CDR3 protein: CASSPTVGNSPLHF
clone size: .; V gene: TRBV2; J gene: TRBJ1-2; CDR3 protein: CASSKDRGRGYGYTF
clone size: .; V gene: TRBV10-2; J gene: TRBJ1-1; CDR3 protein: CASSEGQGKHTEAFF
clone size: few; V gene: TRBV10-3; J gene: TRBJ1-2; CDR3 protein: CAISYRGNDGYTF
clone size: .; V gene: TRBV2; J gene: TRBJ1-6; CDR3 protein: CASSDTGYSPLHF
clone size: .; V gene: TRBV13; J gene: TRBJ1-3; CDR3 protein: CASSLEGPGNTIYF
clone size: .; V gene: TRBV5-1; J gene: TRBJ1-2; CDR3 protein: CASSTTNYGYTF
clone size: few; V gene: TRBV20-1; J gene: TRBJ1-2; CDR3 protein: CSVRGLSGYTF
clone size: .; V gene: TRBV5-5; J gene: TRBJ1-2; CDR3 protein: CASSPVTGSANYGYTF
clone size: .; V gene: TRBV7-7; J gene: TRBJ2-5; CDR3 protein: CASSPKTGVGETQYF
clone size: .; V gene: TRBV6-6; J gene: TRBJ1-5; CDR3 protein: CASSPWGDGQPQHF
clone size: .; V gene: TRBV5-1; J gene: TRBJ1-6; CDR3 protein: CASSARQGGNSPLHF
clone size: .; V gene: TRBV10-3; J gene: TRBJ2-7; CDR3 protein: CAISGGQSAYEQYF
clone size: few; V gene: TRBV7-6; J gene: TRBJ2-7; CDR3 protein: CASSFDSQGEQYF
clone size: .; V gene: TRBV27; J gene: TRBJ2-7; CDR3 protein: CASRRGQSYEQYF
clone size: .; V gene: TRBV2; J gene: TRBJ1-5; CDR3 protein: CASSEQGGNQPQHF
clone size: .; V gene: TRBV18; J gene: TRBJ2-3; CDR3 protein: CASSPERTGGGTDTQYF
clone size: .; V gene: TRBV19; J gene: TRBJ1-3; CDR3 protein: CASSMQVRSGNTIYF
clone size: .; V gene: TRBV5-1; J gene: TRBJ1-1; CDR3 protein: CASSLRPAGEDTEAFF
clone size: .; V gene: TRBV12-3/TRBV12-4; J gene: TRBJ1-2; CDR3 protein: CASSSGGGYTF